The 30 T cell receptor beta chains reported below all come from one sample, sequenced in a study of T-cell memory formation after mild COVID-19 (dated by TCRdb to the early 2020s). Libraries came from 5' RACE. Sequencing was carried out with an Illumina NovaSeq 6000. TCRdb reanalyzed the raw reads on its own, using fastp at Q25 for trimming and MiXCR for clone calling, and kept in-frame beta chains. Records with the same CDR3 protein are collapsed into one entry carrying the most frequent genes and DNA. In all, the sample holds 200,000 to 300,000 distinct CDR3 sequences, and 16% of those were seen once. Roughly a fifth of the sample is in the top ten clones. The specimen sequenced was PBMCs or a T cell subset sorted from them (not recorded which). These receptors were taken from a man between 18 and 29 years old who had mild COVID-19 (a few samples of this study predate the infection). The sample titles of this study are shuffled in the database, so cell type and time point are left out; the donor was told from shared clones.

This clonotype was counted many times. The chain uses TRBV4-1 and TRBJ2-1, with 11 positions matching TRBD2. The J segment lost 12 bases and the V segment lost 0 bases, leaving 13 bases of the junction unmatched. The CDR3 contains 17 residues. Germline V gives CDR1 MGHRA, CDR2 YSYEKL. The CDR3 region has the DNA TGCGCCAGCAGCCAAGATGGGACTAGCGGTCATAATCGTGGGCAGTTCTTC. It yields the protein CASSQDGTSGHNRGQFF.

In its sample, this clonotype was seen many times. The V gene is TRBV5-1, the J gene TRBJ2-3; D gene ambiguous. This CDR3 is 13 amino acids long. The germline gives CDR1 SGHRS, CDR2 YFSETQ. Trimming shortened V by 5 bases and J by 0 bases, and 7 bases separated the two germline ends. The CDR3 loop reads CASRSDSTDTQYF. The CDR3 DNA is TGCGCCAGCAGGTCGGACAGCACAGATACGCAGTATTTT.

CDR3 coding DNA: TGTGCCAGCGCAAGACAGTCTTTTGCAACTAATGAAAAACTGTTTTTT. Translated, it gives CASARQSFATNEKLFF. V usage is TRBV2 and J usage is TRBJ1-4; TRBD1 is a possible D gene (5 bases). This CDR3 contains 16 residues. The ends were cut back, 8 bases at V and 0 bases at J, with 16 bases in the middle. From germline, CDR1 is SNHLY and CDR2 FYNNEI.

The chain combines TRBV7-9 with TRBJ1-2, with a tentative D call TRBD1 (6 bases). This CDR3 is 12 amino acids long. The germline CDR1 and CDR2 sequences are SEHNR and FQNEAQ (reference sequence). Trimming took 0 bases from V and 8 from J, leaving 7 bases between them. The CDR3 DNA is TGTGCCAGCAGCTTAGCCGGACAGGGCTACACCTTC. This encodes CASSLAGQGYTF.

The chain joins TRBV7-9 to TRBJ1-1, with D unresolved. Trimming shortened V by 3 bases and J by 5 bases, and 10 bases separated the two germline ends. The CDR3 contains 13 residues. CDR1 SEHNR and CDR2 FQNEAQ come from the germline V gene (reference sequence). Written as DNA, the CDR3 is TGTGCCAGCAGCTTCCCGGACCGTACTGAAGCTTTCTTT. As protein: CASSFPDRTEAFF.

This clonotype appeared a few times. The V call is TRBV5-1, the J call TRBJ1-5, with D perhaps TRBD1 (5 bases). The CDR3 spans 14 residues. Per germline, CDR1 SGHRS and CDR2 YFSETQ. V lost 2 bases to trimming and J lost 7 bases, with 13 bases between them. The CDR3 coding sequence is TGCGCCAGCAGCTTCGGTGGAAAGGGGCAGCCCCAGCATTTT. Its protein product is CASSFGGKGQPQHF.

This clonotype has ten or more counts. The gene calls are TRBV4-3 and TRBJ1-1; D unresolved. V gave up 0 bases and J gave up 3 bases, with 5 bases separating them. The germline V gene encodes CDR1 LGHNA and CDR2 YSLEER. The length of the CDR3 is 13 residues. The CDR3 region has the DNA TGCGCCAGCAGCCAAGAGTCGGACACTGAAGCTTTCTTT. This gives the protein CASSQESDTEAFF.

This clonotype was counted at least ten times. V and J are TRBV5-1 and TRBJ2-3; 8 bases align to TRBD2. This CDR3 has 13 amino acids. J lost 4 bases, V lost 3 bases, and 1 base had no gene match. CDR1 and CDR2 (germline): SGHRS, YFSETQ. The CDR3 is CASSSGGPDTQYF. CDR3 sequence (DNA): TGCGCCAGCAGCTCGGGGGGGCCAGATACGCAGTATTTT.

This sequence joins TRBV12-3 or TRBV12-4 and TRBJ1-6, with D possibly being TRBD1 (6 bases). Trimming took 6 bases from V and 9 from J, leaving 15 bases between them. The CDR3 extends over 14 amino acids. The CDR3 region is CASSPGGAFSPLHF. The CDR3 DNA is TGTGCCAGCAGCCCGGGGGGGGCTTTTTCACCCCTCCACTTT.

There are a few counts of this clonotype. CDR3 coding DNA: TGTGCCAGCAGTTTGGCCTCTCCCACAGATACGCAGTATTTT. It codes for CASSLASPTDTQYF. The rearrangement uses TRBV6-6 and TRBJ2-3; D not certain. CDR1 is MNHNY and CDR2 is SVGAGI in the germline V gene (reference sequence). The V and J ends lost 4 bases and 2 bases respectively, with 10 bases between them. CDR3 length: 14 residues.

This clonotype was recorded a few times. The V call is TRBV15, the J call TRBJ2-2, with D hard to call. The germline V gene has CDR1 LNHNV and CDR2 YYDKDF (reference sequence). Trimming left V 4 bases short and J 5 bases short, with 11 bases between. CDR3 length: 14 residues. The CDR3 coding sequence is TGTGCCACCAGCACCTTAACGGTGACCGGGGAGCTGTTTTTT. Translation: CATSTLTVTGELFF.

As for this clonotype: A read error may account for a junction end that differs from germline. The chain uses TRBV4-1 and TRBJ1-2, with TRBD1 matching 7 bases. Germline CDR1 is MGHRA and CDR2 is YSYEKL. CDR3 length: 16 amino acids. CDR3 region: CAISLSGQPNSGGYTF. The DNA of the CDR3 is TGCGCCATCAGCCTTTCGGGACAGCCTAATTCTGGCGGCTACACCTTC.

The V and J genes are TRBV6-6 and TRBJ1-1; D not certain. CDR1 is MNHNY and CDR2 is SVGAGI in the germline V gene (reference sequence). Trimming cost V 5 bases and J 3 bases, with 10 bases left between them. The CDR3 covers 13 residues. The CDR3 reads CASSPQTDTEAFF. In DNA, the CDR3 is TGTGCCAGCAGTCCCCAAACCGACACTGAAGCTTTCTTT.

The table lists this clonotype with many counts. This chain connects TRBV7-7 to TRBJ2-3; 10 bases map to TRBD2. CDR3 length: 15 amino acids. Germline CDR1 reads SSHAT; CDR2 reads FNYEAQ (reference sequence). With V trimmed by 5 bases and J by 4 bases, 6 bases remained unmatched. CDR3 residues: CASSPAGGRSDTQYF. The CDR3 DNA sequence: TGTGCCAGCAGCCCAGCGGGGGGGCGATCAGATACGCAGTATTTT.

This clonotype has a handful of counts. The V gene is TRBV7-9, the J gene TRBJ1-4; D is ambiguous. V lost 2 bases, J lost 6 bases, and 7 bases lay in between. CDR1 SEHNR and CDR2 FQNEAQ come from the germline V gene (reference sequence). The CDR3 contains 13 residues. CDR3 protein: CASSLYSDEKLFF. DNA for the CDR3: TGTGCCAGCAGCTTATACAGTGATGAAAAACTGTTTTTT.

The rearrangement links TRBV4-1 to TRBJ1-4; D not resolved. The CDR3 has 15 residues. The germline V gene has CDR1 MGHRA and CDR2 YSYEKL. The V gene lost 0 bases and the J gene lost 8 bases, with 13 bases spanning the gap. CDR3 coding DNA: TGCGCCAGCAGCCAAGATTGGAGAGGAGGCGAAAAACTGTTTTTT. Its translation is CASSQDWRGGEKLFF.

V is TRBV12-3 or TRBV12-4 and J is TRBJ1-2; D unclear. The CDR3 loop spans 14 amino acids. V was cut by 0 bases and J by 4 bases, with 9 bases left in between. The CDR3 bases are TGTGCCAGCAGTTTAGCCGGGGTCGGCTATGGCTACACCTTC. Protein sequence: CASSLAGVGYGYTF.

In its sample, this clonotype was seen many times. V gene TRBV7-6 combines with J gene TRBJ2-5; D may be TRBD1 (5 bases). Germline V lookup: CDR1 SGHVS, CDR2 FNYEAQ. Trimming stripped 4 bases from V and 5 bases from J, with 14 bases between. The CDR3 spans 14 residues. CDR3 in DNA: TGTGCCAGCAGCTCTCGACCCAGGGTCGAGACCCAGTACTTC. Protein: CASSSRPRVETQYF.

The rearrangement links TRBV20-1 to TRBJ1-2; no clear D gene. The CDR3 covers 10 residues. Germline values: CDR1 DFQATT, CDR2 SNEGSKA (reference sequence). Trimming shortened V by 2 bases and J by 7 bases, and 5 bases separated the two germline ends. The CDR3, as DNA: TGCAGTGCTAGACCCGCTGGCTACACCTTC. Translated: CSARPAGYTF.

The rearrangement uses TRBV6-2 or TRBV6-3 and TRBJ1-2; unclear D gene. Germline values: CDR1 MNHEY, CDR2 SVGEGT. Trimming cost V 6 bases and J 0 bases, with 14 bases left between them. The CDR3 has 15 amino acids. In DNA, the CDR3 is TGTGCCAGCAGATCCCCCGGGATTTCTAACTATGGCTACACCTTC. Its protein is CASRSPGISNYGYTF.

This clonotype occurred a few times. The chain links TRBV6-2 or TRBV6-3 to TRBJ2-7; no firm D call. This CDR3 comprises 14 residues. The germline V and J ends were trimmed by 0 bases and 8 bases, with 14 bases remaining between them. The V gene's germline CDR1 is MNHEY and CDR2 SVGEGT. This chain's CDR3 is CASSYSQIYVQQYF. The DNA for the CDR3 is TGTGCCAGCAGTTACTCACAGATCTACGTCCAGCAGTACTTC.

A few counts support this clonotype. The chain has TRBV7-9 and TRBJ2-1; the D gene could be TRBD1 or TRBD2 (5 bases each). Trimming removed 2 bases at V and 8 bases at J, with 19 bases between. CDR1 and CDR2 (germline): SEHNR, FQNEAQ (reference sequence). This CDR3 contains 16 residues. CDR3 DNA sequence: TGTGCCAGCAGCTTATCACGAAGAGGGACGGGCGATGAGCAGTTCTTC. Protein product: CASSLSRRGTGDEQFF. Using reference TRBV7-9 and TRBJ2-1 for the parts outside the CDR3, the full variable domain is DTGVSQNPRHKITKRGQNVTFRCDPISEHNRLYWYRQTLGQGPEFLTYFQNEAQLEKSRLLSDRFSAERPKGSFSTLEIQRTEQGDSAMYLCASSLSRRGTGDEQFFGPGTRLTVL.

This clonotype was recorded a few times. This sequence joins TRBV10-3 and TRBJ2-1, with D perhaps TRBD1 or TRBD2 (5 bases each). Germline CDR1 ENHRY, CDR2 SYGVKD. The CDR3 is 17 residues long. V lost 7 bases to trimming and J lost 0 bases, with 19 bases between them. The CDR3 protein is CAIKPGTLMSSYNEQFF. CDR3 nucleotides: TGTGCCATCAAACCCGGGACCCTGATGAGCTCCTACAATGAGCAGTTCTTC.

This clonotype came up a few times. The chain couples TRBV4-1 to TRBJ2-3; 8 bases map to TRBD2. V gave up 2 bases and J gave up 3 bases; unmatched junction bases: 4. The germline CDR1 and CDR2 sequences are MGHRA and YSYEKL. This CDR3 spans 15 amino acids. CDR3 protein: CASSQLAGKTDTQYF. In nucleotides, the CDR3 is TGCGCCAGCAGCCAACTAGCGGGTAAGACAGATACGCAGTATTTT.

The sample holds many counts of this clonotype. The chain has TRBV6-2 or TRBV6-3 and TRBJ2-3; possible D gene TRBD1, 5 bases. The CDR3 is 17 amino acids. V lost 2 bases and J 2 bases, leaving 17 bases between the germline ends. Germline V gives CDR1 MNHEY, CDR2 SVGEGT. DNA of the CDR3: TGTGCCAGCAGTTACGTCTTCGGTAGGGGCACCACAGATACGCAGTATTTT. It codes for CASSYVFGRGTTDTQYF.

This clonotype turned up a few times. V is TRBV3-1 and J is TRBJ2-3; D gene ambiguous. The V end was cut by 2 bases, the J end by 4 bases, with 7 bases between. There are 13 residues in the CDR3. CDR1 and CDR2 (germline): LGHDT, YNNKEL (reference sequence). The CDR3 here is CASSQLEADTQYF. In DNA form, the CDR3 reads TGTGCCAGCAGCCAATTGGAAGCAGATACGCAGTATTTT.

The CDR3 bases are TGCAGTGCTAGAGGGGGGCCTCACCACACTGAGCAGTTCTTC. Translated, it gives CSARGGPHHTEQFF. The chain recombines TRBV20-1 with TRBJ2-1; tentative D call: TRBD1 (6 bases). V gave up 1 base and J gave up 9 bases, with 16 bases separating them. Germline values: CDR1 DFQATT, CDR2 SNEGSKA (reference sequence). The length of the CDR3 is 14 residues.

This clonotype was detected only a few times. This chain links TRBV13 with TRBJ1-1; TRBD1 might be the D (5 bases). The CDR3 is made up of 16 amino acids. Germline loops: CDR1 PRHDT, CDR2 FYEKMQ (reference sequence). Trimming took off 6 bases at V and 0 bases at J, with 17 bases between the two ends. The CDR3 bases are TGTGCCAGCAGACTGGGCCAGGGCAGGATGAACACTGAAGCTTTCTTT. It yields the protein CASRLGQGRMNTEAFF.

The chain carries TRBV7-3 and TRBJ2-6; unclear D gene. The CDR3 covers 15 residues. Per the germline V gene, CDR1 is SGHTA and CDR2 is FQGTGA. V lost 2 bases and J lost 4, with 9 bases in between. CDR3 loop: CASSLDWSGANVLTF. CDR3 sequence (DNA): TGTGCCAGCAGCTTAGACTGGTCGGGGGCCAACGTCCTGACTTTC.

The CDR3 loop is CASSPRMDANYGYTF. The CDR3 DNA reads TGTGCCAGCAGTCCCAGAATGGACGCCAACTATGGCTACACCTTC. The chain has TRBV12-3 or TRBV12-4 and TRBJ1-2, with D uncertain. This CDR3 has 15 amino acids. V gave up 5 bases and J gave up 2 bases, with 15 bases separating them.